The clone carrying this T cell receptor beta chain was found many times. The antigen remains unidentified. This entry comes from a study of T-cell memory formation after mild COVID-19. Overall study context: TCR clusters were largely donor specific. Study outcomes and limitations: There was a balanced CD4/CD8 profile in clones contracting day 15 to 85, and later expanders leaned CD4+. Researchers found some responding clones in pre-infection memory, a sign that cross-reactive memory joined.

The germline V and J ends were trimmed by 6 bases and 4 bases, with 16 bases remaining between them. The CDR3 consists of 14 residues. From germline, CDR1 is SGHDT and CDR2 YYEEEE. With constant-segment primers, 5'RACE yielded cDNA libraries of TCR alpha and TCR beta that carried sample barcodes and UMIs. MiXCR, run by TCRdb on the 5' RACE reads, gives a single entry per CDR3 protein. This table holds fewer than 200,000 distinct CDR3 sequences, approximately 17% found once. The sample consisted of PBMCs or a T cell subset sorted from them (not recorded which). The source of this sequence is a man between 18 and 29 years old who had mild COVID-19 (a few samples of this study predate the infection). Cell type and time point are not known. V usage is TRBV5-6 and J usage is TRBJ1-1; D is unresolved. CDR3 residues: CASNPRAGPTEAFF. The CDR3 DNA sequence: TGTGCCAGCAACCCTAGGGCAGGCCCCACTGAAGCTTTCTTT. Looking up the rest from reference TRBV5-6 and TRBJ1-1 gives the full variable domain: DAGVTQSPTHLIKTRGQQVTLRCSPKSGHDTVSWYQQALGQGPQFIFQYYEEEERQRGNFPDRFSGHQFPNYSSELNVNALLLGDSALYLCASNPRAGPTEAFFGQGTRLTVV.